This T cell receptor beta chain was sequenced for a study of T cells after posttransplantation cyclophosphamide. The repertoire was sequenced with immunoSEQ multiplex PCR; TCRdb's copy has only in-frame clones and lacks some. The data show tens of thousands of clones, around 73% seen once. Germline CDR1 is GTSNPN and CDR2 is SVGIG (reference sequence). The CDR3 spans 14 residues. V lost 2 bases to trimming and J lost 6 bases; unmatched junction nucleotides: 6. This chain connects TRBV30 to TRBJ1-5; 8 positions agree with TRBD1. The sequenced sample was memory CD4+ T cells sorted from PBMCs. The sequence was collected from a woman aged 55 to 70 in good health, CMV-negative, and a related stem cell transplant donor. CDR3 protein: CAWSLSGGTQPQHF. Here the CDR3 DNA reads TGTGCCTGGAGTTTATCAGGGGGCACTCAGCCCCAGCATTTT.